Sequencing of this T cell receptor beta chain was carried out in a study of shared clonotypes between healthy human individuals. Unsorted samples relied on tens of millions of PBMCs, which served as the source of genomic DNA. Overall study findings and caveats: A limitation of the genetic and exposure-history diversity represented arose from few donors.

Unsorted PBMCs provided DNA that was sequenced on ten immunoSEQ deep assay plates. Some clones are missing from TCRdb's copy, which holds only in-frame ones; the method was immunoSEQ multiplex PCR. Here the sample spans about 520,000 clones, over 75% being singletons. The CDR3 consists of 17 residues. V shed 0 bases, J shed 2 bases, and the junction held 3 bases outside the gene matches. From germline, CDR1 is LGHNA and CDR2 YNFKEQ. Concerning this clone itself: The antigen is undetermined.

Sample: PBMCs. The gene calls are TRBV4-2 and TRBJ2-1; 11 bases are shared with TRBD2. This receptor was obtained from a middle-aged woman in good health. Some clones in this sample may be carry-over from other donors' samples. The CDR3 DNA reads TGTGCCAGCAGCCAAGACACTAGCGGGAGCCCCTACAATGAGCAGTTCTTC. Amino acids: CASSQDTSGSPYNEQFF.